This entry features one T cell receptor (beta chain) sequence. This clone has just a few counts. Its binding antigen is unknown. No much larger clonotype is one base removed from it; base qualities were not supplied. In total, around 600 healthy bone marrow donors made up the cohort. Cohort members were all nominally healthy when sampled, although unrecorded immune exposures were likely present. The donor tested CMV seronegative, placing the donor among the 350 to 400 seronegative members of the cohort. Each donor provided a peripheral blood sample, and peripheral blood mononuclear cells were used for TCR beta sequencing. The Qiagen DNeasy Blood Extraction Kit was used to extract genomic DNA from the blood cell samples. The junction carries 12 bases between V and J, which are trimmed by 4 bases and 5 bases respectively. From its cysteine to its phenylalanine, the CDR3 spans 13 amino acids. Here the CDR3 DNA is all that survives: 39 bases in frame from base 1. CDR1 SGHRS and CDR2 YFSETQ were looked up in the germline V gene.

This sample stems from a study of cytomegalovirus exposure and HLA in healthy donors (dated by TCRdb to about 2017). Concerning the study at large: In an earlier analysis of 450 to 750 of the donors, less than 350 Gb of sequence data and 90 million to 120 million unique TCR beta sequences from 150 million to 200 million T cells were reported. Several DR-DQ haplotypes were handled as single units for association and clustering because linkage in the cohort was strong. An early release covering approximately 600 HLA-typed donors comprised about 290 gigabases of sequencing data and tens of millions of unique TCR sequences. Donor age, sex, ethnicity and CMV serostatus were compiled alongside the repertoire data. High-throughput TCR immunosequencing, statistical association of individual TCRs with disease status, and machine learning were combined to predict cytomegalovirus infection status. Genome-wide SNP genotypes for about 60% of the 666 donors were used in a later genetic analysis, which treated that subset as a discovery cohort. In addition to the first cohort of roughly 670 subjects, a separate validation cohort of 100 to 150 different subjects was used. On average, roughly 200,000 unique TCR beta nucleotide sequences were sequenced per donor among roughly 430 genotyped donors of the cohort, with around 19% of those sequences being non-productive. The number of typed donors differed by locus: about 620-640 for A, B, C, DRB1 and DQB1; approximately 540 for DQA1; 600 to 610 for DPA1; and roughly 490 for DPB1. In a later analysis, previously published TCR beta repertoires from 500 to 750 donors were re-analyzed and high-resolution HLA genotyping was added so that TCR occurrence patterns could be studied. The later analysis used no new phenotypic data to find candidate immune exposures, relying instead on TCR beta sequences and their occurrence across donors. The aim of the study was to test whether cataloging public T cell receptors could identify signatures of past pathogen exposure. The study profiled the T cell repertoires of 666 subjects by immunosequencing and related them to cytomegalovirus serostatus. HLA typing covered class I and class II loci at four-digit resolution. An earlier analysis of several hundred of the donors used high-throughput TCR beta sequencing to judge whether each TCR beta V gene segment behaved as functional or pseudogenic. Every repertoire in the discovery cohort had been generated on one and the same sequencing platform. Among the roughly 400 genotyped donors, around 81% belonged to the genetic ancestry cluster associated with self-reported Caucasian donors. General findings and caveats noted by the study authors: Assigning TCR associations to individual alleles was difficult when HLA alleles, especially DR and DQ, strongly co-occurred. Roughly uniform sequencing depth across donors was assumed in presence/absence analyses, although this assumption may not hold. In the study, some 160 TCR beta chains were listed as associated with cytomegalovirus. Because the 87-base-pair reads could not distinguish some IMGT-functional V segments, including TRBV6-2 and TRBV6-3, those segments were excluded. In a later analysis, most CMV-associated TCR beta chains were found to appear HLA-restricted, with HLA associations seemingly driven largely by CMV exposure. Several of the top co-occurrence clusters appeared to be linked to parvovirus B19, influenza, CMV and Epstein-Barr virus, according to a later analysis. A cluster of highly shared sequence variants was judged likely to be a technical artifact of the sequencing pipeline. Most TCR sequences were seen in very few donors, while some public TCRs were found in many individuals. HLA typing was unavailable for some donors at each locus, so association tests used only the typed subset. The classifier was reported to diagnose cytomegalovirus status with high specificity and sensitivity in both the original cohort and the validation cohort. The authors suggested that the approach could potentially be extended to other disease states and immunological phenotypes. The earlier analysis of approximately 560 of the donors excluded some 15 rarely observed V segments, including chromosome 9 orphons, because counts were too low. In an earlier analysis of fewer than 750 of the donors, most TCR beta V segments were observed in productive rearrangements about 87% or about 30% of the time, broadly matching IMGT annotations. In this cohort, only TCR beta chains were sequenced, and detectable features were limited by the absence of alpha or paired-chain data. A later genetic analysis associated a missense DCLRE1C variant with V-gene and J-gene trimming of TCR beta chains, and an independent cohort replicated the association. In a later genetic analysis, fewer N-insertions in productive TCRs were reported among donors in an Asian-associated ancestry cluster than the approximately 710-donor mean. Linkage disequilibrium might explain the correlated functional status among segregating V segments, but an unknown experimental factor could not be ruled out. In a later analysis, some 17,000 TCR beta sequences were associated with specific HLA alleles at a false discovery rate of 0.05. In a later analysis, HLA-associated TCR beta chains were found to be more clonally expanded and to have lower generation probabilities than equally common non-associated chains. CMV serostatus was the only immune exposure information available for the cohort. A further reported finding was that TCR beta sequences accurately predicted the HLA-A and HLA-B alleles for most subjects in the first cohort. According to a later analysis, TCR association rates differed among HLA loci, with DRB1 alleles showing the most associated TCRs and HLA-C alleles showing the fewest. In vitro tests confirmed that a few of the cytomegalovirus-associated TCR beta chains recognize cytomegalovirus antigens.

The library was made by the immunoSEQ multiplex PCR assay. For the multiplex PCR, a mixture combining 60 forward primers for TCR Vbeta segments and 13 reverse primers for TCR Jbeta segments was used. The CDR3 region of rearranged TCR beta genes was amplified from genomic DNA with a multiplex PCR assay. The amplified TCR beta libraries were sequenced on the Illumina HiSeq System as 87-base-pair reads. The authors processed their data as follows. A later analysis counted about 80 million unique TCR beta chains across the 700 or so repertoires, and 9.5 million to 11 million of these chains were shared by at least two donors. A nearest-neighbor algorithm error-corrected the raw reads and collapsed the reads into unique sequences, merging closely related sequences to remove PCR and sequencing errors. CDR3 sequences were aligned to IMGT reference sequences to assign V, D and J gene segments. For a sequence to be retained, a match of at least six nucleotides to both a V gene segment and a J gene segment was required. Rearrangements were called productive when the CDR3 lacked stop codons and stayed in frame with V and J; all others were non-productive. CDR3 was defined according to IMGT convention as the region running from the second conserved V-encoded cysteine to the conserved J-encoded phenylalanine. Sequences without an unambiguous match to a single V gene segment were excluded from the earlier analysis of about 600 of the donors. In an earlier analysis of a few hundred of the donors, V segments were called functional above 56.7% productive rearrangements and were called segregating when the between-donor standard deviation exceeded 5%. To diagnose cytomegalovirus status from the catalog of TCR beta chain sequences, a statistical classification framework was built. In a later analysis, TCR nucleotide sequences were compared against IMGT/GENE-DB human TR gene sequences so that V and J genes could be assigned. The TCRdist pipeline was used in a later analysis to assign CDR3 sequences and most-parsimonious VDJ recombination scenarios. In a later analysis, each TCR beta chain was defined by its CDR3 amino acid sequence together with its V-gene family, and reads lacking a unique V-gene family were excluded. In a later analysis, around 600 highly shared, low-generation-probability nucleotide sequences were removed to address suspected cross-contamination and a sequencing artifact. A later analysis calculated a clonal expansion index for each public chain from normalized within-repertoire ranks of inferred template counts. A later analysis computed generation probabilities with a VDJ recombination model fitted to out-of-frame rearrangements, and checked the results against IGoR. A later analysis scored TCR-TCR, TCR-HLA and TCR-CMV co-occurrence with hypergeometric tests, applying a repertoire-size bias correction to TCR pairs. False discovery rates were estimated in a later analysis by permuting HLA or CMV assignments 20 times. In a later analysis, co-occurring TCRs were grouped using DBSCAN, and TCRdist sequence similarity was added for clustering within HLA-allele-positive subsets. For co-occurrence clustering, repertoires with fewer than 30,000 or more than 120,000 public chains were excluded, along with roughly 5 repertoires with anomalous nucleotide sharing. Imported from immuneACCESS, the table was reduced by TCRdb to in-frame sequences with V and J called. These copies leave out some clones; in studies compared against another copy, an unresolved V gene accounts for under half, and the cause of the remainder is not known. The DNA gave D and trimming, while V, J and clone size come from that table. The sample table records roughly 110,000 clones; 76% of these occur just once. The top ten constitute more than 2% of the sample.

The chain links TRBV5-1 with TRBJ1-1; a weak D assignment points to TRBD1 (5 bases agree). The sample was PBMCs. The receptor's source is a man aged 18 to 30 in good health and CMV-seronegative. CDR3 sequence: CASSTKPGTEAFF. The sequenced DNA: TGCGCCAGCAGCACCAAACCAGGGACTGAAGCTTTCTTT.